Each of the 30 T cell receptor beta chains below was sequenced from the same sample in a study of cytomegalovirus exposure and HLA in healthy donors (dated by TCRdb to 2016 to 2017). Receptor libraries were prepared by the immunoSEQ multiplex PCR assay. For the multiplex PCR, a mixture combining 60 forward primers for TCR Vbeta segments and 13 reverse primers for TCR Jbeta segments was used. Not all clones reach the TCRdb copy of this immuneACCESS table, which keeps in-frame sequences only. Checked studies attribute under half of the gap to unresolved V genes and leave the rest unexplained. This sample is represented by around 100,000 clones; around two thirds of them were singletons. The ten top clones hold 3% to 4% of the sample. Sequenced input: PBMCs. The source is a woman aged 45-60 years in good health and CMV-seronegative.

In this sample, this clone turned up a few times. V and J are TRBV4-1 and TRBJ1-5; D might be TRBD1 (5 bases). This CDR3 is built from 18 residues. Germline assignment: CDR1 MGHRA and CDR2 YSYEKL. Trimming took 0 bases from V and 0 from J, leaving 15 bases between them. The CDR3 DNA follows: TGCGCCAGCAGCCAAGATCCGGAGACAGAGTATAGCAATCAGCCCCAGCATTTT. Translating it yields CASSQDPETEYSNQPQHF.

CDR3 residues: CASSQDLGGAGYTF. The CDR3 coding sequence is TGTGCCAGCAGCCAAGATTTGGGGGGGGCTGGCTACACCTTC. The V and J genes are TRBV4-2 and TRBJ1-2; a possible D gene is TRBD1 (6 bases). Germline CDR1 LGHNA, CDR2 YNFKEQ. The CDR3 has 14 amino acids. V lost 0 bases and J 7 bases, leaving 12 bases between the germline ends.

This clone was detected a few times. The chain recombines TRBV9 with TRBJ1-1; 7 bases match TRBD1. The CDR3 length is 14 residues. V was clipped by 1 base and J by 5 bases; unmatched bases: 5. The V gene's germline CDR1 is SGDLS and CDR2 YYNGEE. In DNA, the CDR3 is TGTGCCAGCAGCGTATCCGGCAGGGGGACTGAAGCTTTCTTT. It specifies CASSVSGRGTEAFF.

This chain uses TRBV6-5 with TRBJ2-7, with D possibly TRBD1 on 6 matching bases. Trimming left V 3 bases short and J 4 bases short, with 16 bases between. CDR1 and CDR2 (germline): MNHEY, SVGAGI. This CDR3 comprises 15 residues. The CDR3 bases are TGTGCCAGCAGTTATGACAGGTCGAAAAGGTACGAGCAGTACTTC. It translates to CASSYDRSKRYEQYF.

The CDR3 nucleotides are TGTGCCAGCAGCCGCTTTGGGGGGAACACCATATATTTT. This gives the protein CASSRFGGNTIYF. The rearrangement links TRBV14 to TRBJ1-3; maybe TRBD1 (5 bases). This CDR3 has 13 residues. Trimming pared 4 bases from V and 7 bases from J, leaving 11 bases between. In germline, CDR1 is SGHDN, CDR2 FVKESK. Full variable domain (outside the CDR3, taken from reference TRBV14 and TRBJ1-3): EAGVTQFPSHSVIEKGQTVTLRCDPISGHDNLYWYRRVMGKEIKFLLHFVKESKQDESGMPNNRFLAERTGGTYSTLKVQPAELEDSGVYFCASSRFGGNTIYFGEGSWLTVV.

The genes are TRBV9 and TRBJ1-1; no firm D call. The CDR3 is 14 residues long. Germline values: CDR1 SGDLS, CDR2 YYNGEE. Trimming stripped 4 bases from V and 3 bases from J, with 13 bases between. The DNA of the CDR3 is TGTGCCAGCAGCCCTAGGCTGTGGGACACTGAAGCTTTCTTT. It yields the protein CASSPRLWDTEAFF.

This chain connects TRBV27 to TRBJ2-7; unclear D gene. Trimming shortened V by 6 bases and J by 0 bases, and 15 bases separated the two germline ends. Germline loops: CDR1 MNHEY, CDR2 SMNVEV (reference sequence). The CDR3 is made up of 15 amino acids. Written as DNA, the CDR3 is TGTGCCAGCAGCCATGGGCCCCAGCCCTCCTACGAGCAGTACTTC. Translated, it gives CASSHGPQPSYEQYF.

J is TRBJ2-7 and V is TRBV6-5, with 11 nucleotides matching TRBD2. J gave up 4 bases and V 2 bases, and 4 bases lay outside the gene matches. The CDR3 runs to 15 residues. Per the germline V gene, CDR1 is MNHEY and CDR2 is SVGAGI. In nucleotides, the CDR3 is TGTGCCAGCAGTTACACTAGCGGGAGTAGTTACGAGCAGTACTTC. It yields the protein CASSYTSGSSYEQYF.

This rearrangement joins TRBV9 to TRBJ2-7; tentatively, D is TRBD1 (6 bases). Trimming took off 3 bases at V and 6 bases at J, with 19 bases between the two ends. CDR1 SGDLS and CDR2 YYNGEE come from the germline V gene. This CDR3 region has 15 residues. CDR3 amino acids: CASSETPLQGREQYF. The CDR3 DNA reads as TGTGCCAGCAGCGAAACCCCCCTACAGGGTCGCGAGCAGTACTTC.

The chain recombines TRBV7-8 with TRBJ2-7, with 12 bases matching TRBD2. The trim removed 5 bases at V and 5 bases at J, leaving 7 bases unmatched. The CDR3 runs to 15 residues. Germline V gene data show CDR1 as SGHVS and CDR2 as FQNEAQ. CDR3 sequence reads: CASSPTGLAGNEQYF. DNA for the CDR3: TGTGCCAGCAGCCCCACGGGACTAGCGGGCAACGAGCAGTACTTC. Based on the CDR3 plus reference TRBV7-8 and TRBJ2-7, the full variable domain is GAGVSQSPRYKVAKRGQDVALRCDPISGHVSLFWYQQALGQGPEFLTYFQNEAQLDKSGLPSDRFFAERPEGSVSTLKIQRTQQEDSAVYLCASSPTGLAGNEQYFGPGTRLTVT.

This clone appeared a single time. The CDR3: CSVDGQGSGELFF. CDR3 DNA: TGCAGCGTTGATGGACAGGGGTCCGGGGAGCTGTTTTTT. V gene TRBV29-1 combines with J gene TRBJ2-2; TRBD1 aligns across 9 bases. The V gene's germline CDR1 is SQVTM and CDR2 ANQGSEA. V lost 3 bases, J lost 6 bases, and 2 bases stayed unmatched. The length of the CDR3 is 13 residues.

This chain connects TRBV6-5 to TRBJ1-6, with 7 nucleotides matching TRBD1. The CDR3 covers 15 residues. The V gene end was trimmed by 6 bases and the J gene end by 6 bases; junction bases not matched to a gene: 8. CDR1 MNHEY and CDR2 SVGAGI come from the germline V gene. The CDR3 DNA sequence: TGTGCCAGCAGGCGAACAGGGGACTTTAATTCACCCCTCCACTTT. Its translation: CASRRTGDFNSPLHF.

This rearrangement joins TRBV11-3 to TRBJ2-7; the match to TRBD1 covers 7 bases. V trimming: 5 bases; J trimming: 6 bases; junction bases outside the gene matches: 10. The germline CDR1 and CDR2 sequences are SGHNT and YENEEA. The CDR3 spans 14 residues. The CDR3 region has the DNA TGTGCCAGCAGCCACGACAGGGCCCTCGGCGAGCAGTACTTC. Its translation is CASSHDRALGEQYF.

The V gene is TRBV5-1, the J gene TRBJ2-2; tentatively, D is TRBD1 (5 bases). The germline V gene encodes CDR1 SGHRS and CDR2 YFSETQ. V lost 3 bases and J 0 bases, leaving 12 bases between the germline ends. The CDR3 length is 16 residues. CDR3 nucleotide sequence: TGCGCCAGCAGCTATCAGGGCAGGGCGAACACCGGGGAGCTGTTTTTT. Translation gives CASSYQGRANTGELFF. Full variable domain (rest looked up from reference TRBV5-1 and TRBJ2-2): KAGVTQTPRYLIKTRGQQVTLSCSPISGHRSVSWYQQTPGQGLQFLFEYFSETQRNKGNFPGRFSGRQFSNSRSEMNVSTLELGDSALYLCASSYQGRANTGELFFGEGSRLTVL.

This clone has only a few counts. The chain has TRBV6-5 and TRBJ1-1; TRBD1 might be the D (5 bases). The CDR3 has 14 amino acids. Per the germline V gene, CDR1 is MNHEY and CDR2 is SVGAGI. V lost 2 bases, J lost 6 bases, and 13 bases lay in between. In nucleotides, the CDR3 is TGTGCCAGCAGTTACGCGGCAGGGTCCCCTGAAGCTTTCTTT. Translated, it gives CASSYAAGSPEAFF.

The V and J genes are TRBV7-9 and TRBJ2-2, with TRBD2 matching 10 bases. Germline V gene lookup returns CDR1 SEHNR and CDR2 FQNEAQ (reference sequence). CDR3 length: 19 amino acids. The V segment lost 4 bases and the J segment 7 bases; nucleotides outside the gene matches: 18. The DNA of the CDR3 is TGTGCCAGCAGCTCACTTATACCAGAAAGCGGGAGGGCTATCGGGGAGCTGTTTTTT. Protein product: CASSSLIPESGRAIGELFF.

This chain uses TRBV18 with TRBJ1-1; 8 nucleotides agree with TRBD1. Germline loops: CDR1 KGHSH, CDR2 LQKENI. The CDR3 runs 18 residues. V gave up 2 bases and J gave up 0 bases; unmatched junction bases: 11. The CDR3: CASSPYTPGQGMNTEAFF. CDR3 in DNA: TGTGCCAGCTCACCATATACCCCAGGACAGGGCATGAACACTGAAGCTTTCTTT.

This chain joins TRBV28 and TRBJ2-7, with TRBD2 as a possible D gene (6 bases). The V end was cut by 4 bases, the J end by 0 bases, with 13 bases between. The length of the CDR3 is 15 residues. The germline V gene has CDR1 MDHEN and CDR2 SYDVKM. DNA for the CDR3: TGTGCCAGCAGTTCCCCGGGACTCCCCTCCTACGAGCAGTACTTC. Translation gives CASSSPGLPSYEQYF.

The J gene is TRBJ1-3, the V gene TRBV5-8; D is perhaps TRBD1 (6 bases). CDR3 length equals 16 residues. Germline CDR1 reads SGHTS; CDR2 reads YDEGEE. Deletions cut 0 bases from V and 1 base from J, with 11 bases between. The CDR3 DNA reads TGTGCCAGCAGCTTGGAAACAGGGTGGTCTGGAAACACCATATATTTT. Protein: CASSLETGWSGNTIYF.

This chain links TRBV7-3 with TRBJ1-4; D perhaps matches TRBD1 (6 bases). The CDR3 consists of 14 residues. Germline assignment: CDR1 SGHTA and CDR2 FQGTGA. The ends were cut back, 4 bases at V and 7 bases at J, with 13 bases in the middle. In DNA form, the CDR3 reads TGTGCCAGCAGCTCCGGGGGGCGAGGTGAAAAACTGTTTTTT. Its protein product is CASSSGGRGEKLFF.

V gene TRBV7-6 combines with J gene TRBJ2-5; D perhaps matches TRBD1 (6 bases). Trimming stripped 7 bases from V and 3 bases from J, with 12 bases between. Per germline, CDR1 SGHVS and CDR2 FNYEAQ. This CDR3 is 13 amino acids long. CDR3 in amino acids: CASNQNREETQYF. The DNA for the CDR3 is TGTGCCAGCAACCAGAACAGGGAAGAGACCCAGTACTTC.

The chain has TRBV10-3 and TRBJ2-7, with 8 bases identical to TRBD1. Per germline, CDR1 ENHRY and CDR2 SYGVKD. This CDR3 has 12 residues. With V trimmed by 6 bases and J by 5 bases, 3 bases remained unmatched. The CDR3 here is CAISGTGHEQYF. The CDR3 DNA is TGTGCCATCAGCGGGACAGGCCACGAGCAGTACTTC.

Here the CDR3 DNA reads TGTGCCAGCAGTTTATCGTCACAGTACTATGGCTACACCTTC. It codes for CASSLSSQYYGYTF. The chain uses TRBV28 and TRBJ1-2; the D is unclear. Germline V gene sequence: CDR1 MDHEN, CDR2 SYDVKM. The length of the CDR3 is 14 residues. V dropped 1 base and J dropped 3 bases, with 9 bases sitting between them.

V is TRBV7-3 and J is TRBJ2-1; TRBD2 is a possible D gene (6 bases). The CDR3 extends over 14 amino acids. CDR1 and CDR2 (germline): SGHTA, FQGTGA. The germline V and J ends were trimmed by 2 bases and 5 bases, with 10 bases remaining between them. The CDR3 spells CASSLSRENNEQFF. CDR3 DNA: TGTGCCAGCAGCTTATCTCGGGAGAACAATGAGCAGTTCTTC.

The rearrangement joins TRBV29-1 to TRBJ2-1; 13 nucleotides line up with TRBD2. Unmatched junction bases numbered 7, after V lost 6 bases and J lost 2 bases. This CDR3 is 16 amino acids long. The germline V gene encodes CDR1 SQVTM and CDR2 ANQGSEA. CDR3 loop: CSVAGTSGTTYNEQFF. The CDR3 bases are TGCAGCGTGGCAGGGACTAGCGGGACCACCTACAATGAGCAGTTCTTC.

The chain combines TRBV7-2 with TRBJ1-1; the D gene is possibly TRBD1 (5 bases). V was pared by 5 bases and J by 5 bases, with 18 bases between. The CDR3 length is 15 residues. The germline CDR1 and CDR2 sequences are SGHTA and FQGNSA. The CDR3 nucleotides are TGTGCCAGCAGCCCTAATAAGGGGAGCGGGACTGAAGCTTTCTTT. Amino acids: CASSPNKGSGTEAFF.

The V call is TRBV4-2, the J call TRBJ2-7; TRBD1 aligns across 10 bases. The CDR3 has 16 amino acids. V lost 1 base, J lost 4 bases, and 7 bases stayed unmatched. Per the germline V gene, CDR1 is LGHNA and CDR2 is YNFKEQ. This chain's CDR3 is CASSQGQGANPYEQYF. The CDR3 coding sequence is TGTGCCAGCAGCCAAGGACAGGGGGCAAATCCTTACGAGCAGTACTTC.

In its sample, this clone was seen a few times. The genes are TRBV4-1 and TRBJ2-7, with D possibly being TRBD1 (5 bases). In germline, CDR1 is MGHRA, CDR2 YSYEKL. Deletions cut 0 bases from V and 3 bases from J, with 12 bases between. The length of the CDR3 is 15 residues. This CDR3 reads CASSQDPGFSYEQYF. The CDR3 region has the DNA TGCGCCAGCAGCCAAGATCCAGGGTTCAGCTACGAGCAGTACTTC.

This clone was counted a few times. The CDR3 DNA sequence: TGTGCCAGCAGTGCAGGGGGCACCGCTGAAGCTTTCTTT. Translated, it gives CASSAGGTAEAFF. The gene calls are TRBV9 and TRBJ1-1; 8 positions match TRBD1. Germline V gene sequence: CDR1 SGDLS, CDR2 YYNGEE. Trimming removed 5 bases from V and 6 bases from J; junction bases left unmatched: 6. This CDR3 has 13 residues.

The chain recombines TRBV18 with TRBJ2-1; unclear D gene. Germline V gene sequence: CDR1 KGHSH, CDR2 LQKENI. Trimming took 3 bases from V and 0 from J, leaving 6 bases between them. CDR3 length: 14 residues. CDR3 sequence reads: CASSPPGSYNEQFF. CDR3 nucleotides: TGTGCCAGCTCACCCCCCGGCTCCTACAATGAGCAGTTCTTC. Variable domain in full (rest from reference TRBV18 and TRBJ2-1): NAGVMQNPRHLVRRRGQEARLRCSPMKGHSHVYWYRQLPEEGLKFMVYLQKENIIDESGMPKERFSAEFPKEGPSILRIQQVVRGDSAAYFCASSPPGSYNEQFFGPGTRLTVL.